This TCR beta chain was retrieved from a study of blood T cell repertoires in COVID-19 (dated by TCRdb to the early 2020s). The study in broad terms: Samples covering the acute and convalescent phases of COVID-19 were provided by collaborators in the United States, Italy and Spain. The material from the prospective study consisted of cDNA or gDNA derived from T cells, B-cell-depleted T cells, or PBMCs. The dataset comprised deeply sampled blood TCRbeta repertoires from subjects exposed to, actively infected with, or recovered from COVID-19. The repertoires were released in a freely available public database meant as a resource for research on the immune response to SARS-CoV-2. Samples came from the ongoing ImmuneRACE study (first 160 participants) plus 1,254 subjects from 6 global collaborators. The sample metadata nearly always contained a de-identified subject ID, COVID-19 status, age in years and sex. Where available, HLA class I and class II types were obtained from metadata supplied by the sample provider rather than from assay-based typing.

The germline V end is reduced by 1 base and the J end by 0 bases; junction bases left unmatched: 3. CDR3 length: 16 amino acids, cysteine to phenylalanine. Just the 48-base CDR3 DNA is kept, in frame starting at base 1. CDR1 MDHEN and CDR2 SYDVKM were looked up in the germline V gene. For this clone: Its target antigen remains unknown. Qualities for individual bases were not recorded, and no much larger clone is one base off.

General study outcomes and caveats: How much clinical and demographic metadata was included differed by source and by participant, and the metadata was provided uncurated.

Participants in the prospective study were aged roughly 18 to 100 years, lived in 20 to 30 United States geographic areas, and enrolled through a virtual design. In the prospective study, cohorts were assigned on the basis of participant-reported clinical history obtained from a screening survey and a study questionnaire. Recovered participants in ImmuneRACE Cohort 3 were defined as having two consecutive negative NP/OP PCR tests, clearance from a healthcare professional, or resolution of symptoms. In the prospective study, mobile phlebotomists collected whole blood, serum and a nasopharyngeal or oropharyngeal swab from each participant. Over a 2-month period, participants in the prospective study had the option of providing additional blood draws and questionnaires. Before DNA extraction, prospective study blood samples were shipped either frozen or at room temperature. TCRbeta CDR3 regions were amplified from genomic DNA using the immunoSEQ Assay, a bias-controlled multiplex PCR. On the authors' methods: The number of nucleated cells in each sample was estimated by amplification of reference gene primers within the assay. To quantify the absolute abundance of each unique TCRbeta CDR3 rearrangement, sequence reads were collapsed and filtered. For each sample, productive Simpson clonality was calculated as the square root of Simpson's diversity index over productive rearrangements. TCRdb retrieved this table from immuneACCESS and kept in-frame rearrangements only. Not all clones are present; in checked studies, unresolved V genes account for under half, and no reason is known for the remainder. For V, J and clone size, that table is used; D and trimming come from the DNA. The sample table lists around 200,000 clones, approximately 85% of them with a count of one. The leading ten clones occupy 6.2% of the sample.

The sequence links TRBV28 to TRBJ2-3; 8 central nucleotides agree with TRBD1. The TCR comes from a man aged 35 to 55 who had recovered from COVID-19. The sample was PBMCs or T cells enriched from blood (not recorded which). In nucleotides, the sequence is TGTGCCAGCAGTTTATCGCGACAGGGGAGCACAGATACGCAGTATTTT. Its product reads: CASSLSRQGSTDTQYF.